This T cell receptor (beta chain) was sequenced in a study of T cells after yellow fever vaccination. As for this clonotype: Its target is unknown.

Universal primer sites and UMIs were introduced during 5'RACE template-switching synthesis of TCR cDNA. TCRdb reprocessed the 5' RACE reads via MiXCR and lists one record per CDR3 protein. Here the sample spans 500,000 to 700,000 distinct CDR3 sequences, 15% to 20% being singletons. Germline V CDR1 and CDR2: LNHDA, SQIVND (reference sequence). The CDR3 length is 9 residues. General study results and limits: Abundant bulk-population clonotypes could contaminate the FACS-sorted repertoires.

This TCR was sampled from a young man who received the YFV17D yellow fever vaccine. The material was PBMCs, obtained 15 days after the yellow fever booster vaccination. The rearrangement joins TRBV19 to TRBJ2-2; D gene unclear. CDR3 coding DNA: TGTGTTTCTGGTCGGGAGCTGTTTTTT. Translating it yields CVSGRELFF.